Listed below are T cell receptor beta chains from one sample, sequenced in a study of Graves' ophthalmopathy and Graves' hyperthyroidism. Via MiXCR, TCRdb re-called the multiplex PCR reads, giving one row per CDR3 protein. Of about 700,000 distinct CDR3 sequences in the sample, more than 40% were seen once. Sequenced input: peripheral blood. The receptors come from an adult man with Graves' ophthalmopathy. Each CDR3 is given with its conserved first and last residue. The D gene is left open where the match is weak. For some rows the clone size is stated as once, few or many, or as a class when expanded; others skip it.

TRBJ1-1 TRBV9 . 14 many CASSVAPVNTEAFF TGTGCCAGCAGCGTAGCGCCGGTGAACACTGAAGCTTTCTTT
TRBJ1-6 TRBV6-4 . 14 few CASLKQTGSSPLHF TGTGCCAGCCTGAAACAGACTGGAAGTTCACCCCTCCACTTT
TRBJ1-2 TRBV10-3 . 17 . CASSYGSRVGPNYGYTF TGTGCCAGCAGTTACGGGTCCAGGGTGGGTCCTAACTATGGCTACACCTTC
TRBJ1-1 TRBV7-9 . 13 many CASSFFSLREAFF TGTGCCAGCAGCTTTTTTTCTCTCCGTGAAGCTTTCTTT
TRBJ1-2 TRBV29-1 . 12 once CSVVGDISGNTF TGCAGCGTTGTGGGGGACATCTCTGGAAACACCTTC
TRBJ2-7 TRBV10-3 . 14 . CASNPRAHSYEQYF TGTGCCAGCAACCCTAGGGCACACTCCTACGAGCAGTACTTC
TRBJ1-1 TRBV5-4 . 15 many CASSLVEGGSTEAFF TGTGCCAGCAGCTTGGTTGAGGGCGGGAGCACTGAAGCTTTCTTT
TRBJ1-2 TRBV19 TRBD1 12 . CALGDRGLGYTF TGTGCCTTGGGGGACAGGGGGCTTGGCTACACCTTC
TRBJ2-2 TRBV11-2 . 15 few CASTDRPPNTGELFF TGTGCCAGCACGGATCGTCCCCCGAACACCGGGGAGCTGTTTTTT
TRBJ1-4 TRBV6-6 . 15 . CASSYKGQRNEKLFF TGTGCCAGCAGTTACAAAGGACAAAGGAATGAAAAACTGTTTTTT
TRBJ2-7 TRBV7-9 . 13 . CASSLAYTGELYF TGTGCCAGCAGCTTAGCCTACACCGGGGAGCTGTACTTC
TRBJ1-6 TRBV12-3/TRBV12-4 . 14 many CASSRTDYNSPLHF TGTGCCAGCAGCCGGACAGATTATAATTCACCCCTCCACTTT
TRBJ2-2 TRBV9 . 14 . CASSVRDYTGELFF TGTGCCAGCAGCGTCAGGGATTACACCGGGGAGCTGTTTTTT
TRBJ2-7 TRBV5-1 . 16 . CASSLVGGGTSYEQYF TGCGCCAGCAGCTTGGTAGGGGGAGGTACCTCCTACGAGCAGTACTTC
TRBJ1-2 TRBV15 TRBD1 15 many CATSRDMGQGAGYTF TGTGCCACCAGCAGAGATATGGGCCAGGGGGCTGGCTACACCTTC
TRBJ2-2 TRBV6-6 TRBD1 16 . CASSYLSTGEERELFF TGTGCCAGCAGTTACTTAAGCACAGGGGAAGAGCGGGAGCTGTTTTTT
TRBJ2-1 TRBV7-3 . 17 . CASSPPRLDGGWYEQFF TGTGCCAGCAGCCCCCCTCGACTAGACGGAGGTTGGTATGAGCAGTTCTTC
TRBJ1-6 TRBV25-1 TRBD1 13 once CASGTGGISPLHF TGTGCCAGCGGGACAGGGGGAATTTCACCCCTCCACTTT
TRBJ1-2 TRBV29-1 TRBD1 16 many CSVVGGRGQRNYGYTF TGCAGCGTTGTCGGAGGGCGGGGACAGAGGAACTATGGCTACACCTTC
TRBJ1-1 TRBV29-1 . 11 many CSVVGDTEAFF TGCAGCGTTGTGGGGGACACTGAAGCTTTCTTT
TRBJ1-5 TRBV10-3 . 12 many CAISPDNQPQHF TGTGCCATCAGTCCGGACAACCAGCCCCAGCATTTT
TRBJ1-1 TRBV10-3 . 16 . CAISESTTVARDEAFF TGTGCCATCAGTGAGTCGACGACAGTGGCACGAGATGAAGCTTTCTTT
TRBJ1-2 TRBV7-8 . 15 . CASSSRAAVNYGYTF TGTGCCAGCAGCTCACGGGCGGCAGTTAACTATGGCTACACCTTC
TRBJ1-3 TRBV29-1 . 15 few CSAGGGDFSGNTIYF TGCAGCGCCGGGGGAGGGGACTTCTCTGGAAACACCATATATTTT
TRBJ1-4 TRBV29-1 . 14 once CSVGTGIANEKLFF TGCAGCGTCGGTACAGGGATTGCTAATGAAAAACTGTTTTTT
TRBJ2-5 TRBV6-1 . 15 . CAGRVSGRNRETQYF TGTGCCGGCAGGGTGTCGGGGAGGAATAGAGAGACCCAGTACTTC
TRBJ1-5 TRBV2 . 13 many CASNRESNQPQHF TGTGCCAGCAACAGGGAAAGCAATCAGCCCCAGCATTTT
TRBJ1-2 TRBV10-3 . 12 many CAISETWDGYTF TGTGCCATCAGTGAGACTTGGGACGGCTACACCTTC
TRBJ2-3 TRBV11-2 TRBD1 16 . CASSLVDRVASDTQYF TGTGCCAGCAGCTTAGTCGACAGGGTAGCGTCAGATACGCAGTATTTT
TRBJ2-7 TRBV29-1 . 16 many CSVEREEGRGTYEQYF TGCAGCGTTGAGCGGGAAGAGGGGCGGGGTACCTACGAGCAGTACTTC
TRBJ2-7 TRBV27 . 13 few CASGRPGSNEQYF TGTGCCAGCGGGCGTCCAGGGTCAAACGAGCAGTACTTC
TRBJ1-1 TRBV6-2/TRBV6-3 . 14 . CASSLDISNTEAFF TGTGCCAGCAGTTTGGACATATCGAACACTGAAGCTTTCTTT
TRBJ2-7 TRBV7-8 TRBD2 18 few CASSLVTSGGVRVYEQYF TGTGCCAGCAGCTTAGTGACTAGCGGGGGGGTCCGTGTCTACGAGCAGTACTTC
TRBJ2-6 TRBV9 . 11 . CASSVGGTTGF TGTGCCAGCAGCGTAGGGGGGACGACAGGTTTC
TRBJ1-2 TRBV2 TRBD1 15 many CASSVDRGRNYGYTF TGTGCCAGCAGCGTAGACAGGGGGCGAAACTATGGCTACACCTTC
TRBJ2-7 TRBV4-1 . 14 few CASSQEGRSYEQYF TGCGCCAGCAGCCAAGAAGGGAGGAGCTACGAGCAGTACTTC
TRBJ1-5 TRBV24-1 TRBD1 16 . CATSDSPGTGDQPQHF TGTGCCACCAGTGACAGTCCCGGGACAGGGGATCAGCCCCAGCATTTT
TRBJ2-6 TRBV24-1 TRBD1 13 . CATSIDRDRGLTF TGTGCCACCAGTATTGACCGGGACAGGGGCCTGACTTTC
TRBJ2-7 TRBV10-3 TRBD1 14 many CASSRDRGTYEQYF TGTGCCAGCTCTCGGGACAGGGGGACCTACGAGCAGTACTTC
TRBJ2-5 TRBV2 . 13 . CASSEWAQETQYF TGTGCCAGCAGTGAATGGGCTCAAGAGACCCAGTACTTC
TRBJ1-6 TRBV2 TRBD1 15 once CASEQDGTGNSPLHF TGTGCCAGCGAGCAGGACGGGACAGGGAATTCACCCCTCCACTTT
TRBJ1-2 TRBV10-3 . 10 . CASGGTDYTF TGTGCCTCTGGCGGTACGGACTACACCTTC
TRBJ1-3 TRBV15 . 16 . CATSDEKAGAGNTIYF TGTGCCACCAGCGATGAAAAAGCGGGGGCTGGAAACACCATATATTTT
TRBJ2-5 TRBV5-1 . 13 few CASPWEALETQYF TGCGCCAGCCCATGGGAAGCATTGGAGACCCAGTACTTC
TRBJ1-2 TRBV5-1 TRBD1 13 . CASRGTEVYGYTF TGCGCCAGCAGAGGGACAGAAGTCTATGGCTACACCTTC
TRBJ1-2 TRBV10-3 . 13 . CAISPGQIYGYTF TGTGCCATCAGTCCCGGACAGATTTATGGCTACACCTTC
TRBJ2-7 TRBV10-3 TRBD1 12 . CASSYTPGTVTF TGTGCCAGCAGTTACACACCCGGGACAGTCACCTTC